The clone carrying this T cell receptor beta chain showed up many times. This record comes from a study of CD8+CD57+ T cells in acquired aplastic anemia. The template for TCR beta VDJ and CDR3 sequence profiling was genomic DNA. TCRdb reprocessed the reads with MiXCR, giving one entry per CDR3 protein. The table includes hundreds of thousands of distinct CDR3 sequences, around 32% detected once. Flow cytometry had shown expanded CD8+CD57+ cells in the patients chosen for sequencing. The CDR3 spans 15 residues. J gave up 2 bases and V 6 bases, and 5 bases lay outside the gene matches. In germline, CDR1 is SNHLY, CDR2 FYNNEI.

The sequenced material came from sorted CD4+, CD8+, or CD8+CD57+ T cells (not recorded which) from PBMCs. This receptor was obtained from a human donor with aplastic anemia. The chain is built from TRBV2 and TRBJ1-5; 9 nucleotides line up with TRBD1. The DNA of the CDR3 is TGTGCCAGCAGACGGACAGGGGATGGCAATCAGCCCCAGCATTTT. Translated: CASRRTGDGNQPQHF.